This TCR beta chain was sequenced in a study of PD-1 blockade in mismatch repair-deficient tumors. Study at large: Enrolled about 2012-2016, patients had progressing, pretreated mismatch repair-deficient cancers of 12 to 13 types.

Sequencing used immunoSEQ multiplex PCR; TCRdb keeps in-frame clones, though not all of them. The table shows about 9,100 clones, with approximately 85% occurring only once. The CDR3 spans 15 residues. Between the trimmed V and J ends, which lost 1 base and 0 bases, there was a span of 7 bases. The germline CDR1 and CDR2 sequences are SGHDN and FVKESK. The TCR-sequenced patients were a few responders to pembrolizumab. The receptor comes from an adult with mismatch repair-deficient cancer. This chain connects TRBV14 to TRBJ2-1; the D is unclear. Sequencing used PBMCs, obtained around 46 weeks after starting pembrolizumab. This CDR3 reads CASSQVQSSYNEQFF. The CDR3 DNA reads TGTGCCAGCAGCCAAGTACAAAGCTCCTACAATGAGCAGTTCTTC.